This TCR beta chain stems from a study of blood T cells in healthy people across ages. Study findings and constraints: Donor CMV infection status was unknown, possibly confounding age-related changes in expanded clonotypes. Older age coincided with a roughly linear decline in TCR beta diversity per million T cells. Those diversity estimates obtained from one million T cells were thought to be underestimates.

For the second PCR, which ran for about 7 to 11 cycles, a sample-barcoded 5' primer and a J-beta primer mix were used. A template-switch adaptor that had 12 random nucleotides put a tag on each cDNA molecule. TCRdb passed the 5' RACE reads through MiXCR, listing each CDR3 protein once. In the table there are hundreds of thousands of distinct CDR3 sequences, under 25% of which are singletons. This CDR3 is built from 16 residues. The germline gives CDR1 SEHNR, CDR2 FQNEAQ (reference sequence). As for this clonotype: Antigen unknown. A much larger clone differs by one base, so this may be a read error.

This chain connects TRBV7-9 to TRBJ2-5, with TRBD2 matching over 10 bases. The receptor comes from a man between 65 and 85 years old in good health. What was sequenced was blood. CDR3 in DNA: TGTGCCAGCAGCCCCCCCGGGACTAGCGACTACAATGAGCTGTTCTTC. Its protein is CASSPPGTSDYNELFF.